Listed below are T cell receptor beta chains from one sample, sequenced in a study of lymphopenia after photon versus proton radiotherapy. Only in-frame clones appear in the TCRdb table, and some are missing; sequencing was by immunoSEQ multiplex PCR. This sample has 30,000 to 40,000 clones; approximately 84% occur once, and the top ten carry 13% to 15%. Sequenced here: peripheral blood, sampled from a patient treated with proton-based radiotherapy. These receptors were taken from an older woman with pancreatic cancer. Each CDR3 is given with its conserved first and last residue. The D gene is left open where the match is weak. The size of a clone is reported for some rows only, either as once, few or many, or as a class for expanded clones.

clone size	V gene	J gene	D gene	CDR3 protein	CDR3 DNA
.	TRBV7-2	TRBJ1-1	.	CASSPWGASEAFF	TGTGCCAGCAGCCCCTGGGGTGCTTCTGAAGCTTTCTTT
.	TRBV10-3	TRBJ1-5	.	CAISRTEGSNQPQHF	TGTGCCATCAGTCGGACAGAAGGTAGCAATCAGCCCCAGCATTTT
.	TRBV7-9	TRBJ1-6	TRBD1	CASSARDRVSPLHF	TGTGCCAGCAGCGCCCGGGACAGGGTTTCACCCCTCCACTTT
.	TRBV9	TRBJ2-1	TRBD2	CASAVAGRDNEQFF	TGTGCCAGCGCCGTAGCGGGGCGTGACAATGAGCAGTTCTTC
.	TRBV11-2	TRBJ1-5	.	CASSQGRGQPQHF	TGTGCCAGCAGCCAGGGTAGAGGTCAGCCCCAGCATTTT
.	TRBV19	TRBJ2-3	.	CASSRGNRDNWADTQYF	TGTGCCAGTAGCCGAGGGAACCGGGACAACTGGGCAGATACGCAGTATTTT
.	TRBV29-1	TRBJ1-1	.	CSVEDSGVPEAFF	TGCAGCGTTGAGGATAGTGGGGTCCCAGAAGCTTTCTTT
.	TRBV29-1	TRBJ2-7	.	CSVEDVRELYEQYF	TGCAGCGTTGAAGATGTACGGGAACTCTACGAGCAGTACTTC
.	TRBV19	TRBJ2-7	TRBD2	CASSDAVGGPGYLEQYF	TGTGCCAGTAGTGACGCCGTGGGAGGGCCGGGTTATCTCGAGCAGTACTTC
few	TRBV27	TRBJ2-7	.	CASSLSGALIYEQYF	TGTGCCAGCAGTTTATCAGGGGCCCTAATCTACGAGCAGTACTTC
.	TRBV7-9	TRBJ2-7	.	CASSSNPVDGYEQYF	TGTGCCAGCAGCAGTAACCCCGTGGACGGCTACGAGCAGTACTTC
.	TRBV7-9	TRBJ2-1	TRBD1	CASSLRDRRDNEQFF	TGTGCCAGCAGCCTCCGGGACAGACGTGACAATGAGCAGTTCTTC
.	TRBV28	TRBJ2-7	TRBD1	CASSPLDRQGQPYEQYF	TGTGCCAGCAGTCCCCTCGACCGACAGGGTCAACCCTACGAGCAGTACTTC
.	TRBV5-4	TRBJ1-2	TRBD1	CASSLDRVGHRYTF	TGTGCCAGCAGCCTGGACAGGGTGGGGCATCGCTACACCTTC
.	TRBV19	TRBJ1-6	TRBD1	CASSVSGTGGNSPLHF	TGTGCCAGTAGTGTTTCCGGGACAGGGGGCAATTCACCCCTCCACTTT
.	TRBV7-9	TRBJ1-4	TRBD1	CASSFQGATNEKLFF	TGTGCCAGCAGCTTCCAGGGGGCGACAAATGAAAAACTGTTTTTT
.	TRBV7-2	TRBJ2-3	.	CASSPRTDTQYF	TGTGCCAGCAGCCCCCGTACAGATACGCAGTATTTT